This TCR beta chain originates from a study of control samples from healthy donors and cancer patients. Sequenced by immunoSEQ multiplex PCR; TCRdb stores in-frame clones only, minus some. The repertoire includes fewer than 200,000 clones, roughly 88% of them detected once, and 4% to 6% sits in the top ten. The CDR3 sequence is 15 residues long. From germline, CDR1 is SGHNT and CDR2 YYREEE (reference sequence). The V segment lost 4 bases and the J segment 8 bases; nucleotides outside the gene matches: 11. The J gene is TRBJ2-2, the V gene TRBV5-4; TRBD1 agrees at 7 bases. The sequence was obtained from a woman aged 25 to 39 in good health. The sequenced material came from blood. The CDR3: CASSLKTGSLGELFF. The CDR3 nucleotides read TGTGCCAGCAGCCTTAAGACAGGGTCGTTAGGGGAGCTGTTTTTT.